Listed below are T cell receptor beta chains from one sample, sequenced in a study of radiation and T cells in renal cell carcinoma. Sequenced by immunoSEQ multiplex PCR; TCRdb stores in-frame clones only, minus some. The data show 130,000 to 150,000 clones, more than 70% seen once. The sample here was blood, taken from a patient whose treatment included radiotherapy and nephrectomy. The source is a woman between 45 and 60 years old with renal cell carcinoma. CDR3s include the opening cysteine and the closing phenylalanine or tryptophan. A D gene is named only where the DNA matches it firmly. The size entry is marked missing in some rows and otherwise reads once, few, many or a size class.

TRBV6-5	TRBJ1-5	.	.	TGTGCCAGCAGTTACGCAGGGAATGGTCAGCCCCAGCATTTT	CASSYAGNGQPQHF
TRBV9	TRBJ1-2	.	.	TGTGCCAGCAGCGTAGGAGAAGGAAACTATGGCTACACCTTC	CASSVGEGNYGYTF
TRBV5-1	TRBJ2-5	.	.	TGCGCCAGCAGCGCCCAGACAGATGAGACCCAGTACTTC	CASSAQTDETQYF
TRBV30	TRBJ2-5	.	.	TGTGCCTGGGACTACCAAGAGACCCAGTACTTC	CAWDYQETQYF
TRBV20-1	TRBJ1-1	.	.	TGCAGTGCCCTTCGGGTCACTGAAGCTTTCTTT	CSALRVTEAFF
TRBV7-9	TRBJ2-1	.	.	TGTGCCAGCAGCTTAAAGCGGCCGAAGGTCTACAATGAGCAGTTCTTC	CASSLKRPKVYNEQFF
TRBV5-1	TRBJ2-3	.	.	TGCGCCAGCAGCTCTGGTAGCACAGATACGCAGTATTTT	CASSSGSTDTQYF
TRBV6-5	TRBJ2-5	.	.	TGTGCCAGCTCTAATCGCGAAGGGACCCAGTACTTC	CASSNREGTQYF
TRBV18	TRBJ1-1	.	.	TGTGCCAGCTCACTGGACGGGAGCACTGAAGCTTTCTTT	CASSLDGSTEAFF
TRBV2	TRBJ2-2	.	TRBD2	TGTGCCAGCAGGGGACTAGCGTCGACCGGGGAGCTGTTTTTT	CASRGLASTGELFF
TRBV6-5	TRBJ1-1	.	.	TGTGCCAGCAGTTACGCCGGGCACCCCAAAGCTTTCTTT	CASSYAGHPKAFF
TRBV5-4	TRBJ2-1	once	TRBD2	TGTGCCAGCAGCTTGGATGGACTAGCGGGCAATGAGCAGTTCTTC	CASSLDGLAGNEQFF
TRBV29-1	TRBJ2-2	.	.	TGCTCTGGAGGGGGGAACACCGGGGAGCTGTTTTTT	CSGGGNTGELFF
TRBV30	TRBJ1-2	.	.	TGTGCCTGGAGTGTTGTGCTCTATGGCTACACCTTC	CAWSVVLYGYTF
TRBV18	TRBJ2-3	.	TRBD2	TGTGCCAGCTCACCAACTCTAGCGGGGGAGGCTACGCAGTATTTT	CASSPTLAGEATQYF
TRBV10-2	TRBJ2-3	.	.	TGCGCCAGCAGTGTTAATGGGCGGCTAGATACGCAGTATTTT	CASSVNGRLDTQYF
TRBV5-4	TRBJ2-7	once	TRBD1	TGTGCCAGCAGCGTACCGGGACAGGGGGCTGGGGAGCAGTACTTC	CASSVPGQGAGEQYF
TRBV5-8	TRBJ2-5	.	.	TGTGCCAGCAGCTTGGGGGGCCCAGAGACCCAGTACTTC	CASSLGGPETQYF
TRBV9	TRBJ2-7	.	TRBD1	TGTGCCAGCAACAGAGGGGACAGCGTCGAGCAGTACTTC	CASNRGDSVEQYF
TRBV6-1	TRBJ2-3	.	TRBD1	TGTGCCAGCAGTGAAACCAGGGGGCTAAGAGATACGCAGTATTTT	CASSETRGLRDTQYF
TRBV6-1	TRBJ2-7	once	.	TGTGCCAGCAGTATCCGGGACTTCCAATCCTACGAGCAGTACTTC	CASSIRDFQSYEQYF
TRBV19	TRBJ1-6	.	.	TGTGCCAGTAGCCCCGGGTCGTTTAATTCACCCCTCCACTTT	CASSPGSFNSPLHF
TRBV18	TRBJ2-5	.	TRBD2	TGTGCCAGCTCACCCACTAGCGGGGCCCAAGAGACCCAGTACTTC	CASSPTSGAQETQYF
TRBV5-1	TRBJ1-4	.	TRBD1	TGCGCCAGCAGTTCGGGACAGGGAAGGGAAAAACTGTTTTTT	CASSSGQGREKLFF
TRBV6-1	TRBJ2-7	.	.	TGTGCCAGCAGCGCCTGGTACAGGGACCCCTACGAGCAGTACTTC	CASSAWYRDPYEQYF
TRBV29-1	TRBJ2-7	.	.	TGCAGCGCTAGGGGGGGTTTCTACGAGCAGTACTTC	CSARGGFYEQYF
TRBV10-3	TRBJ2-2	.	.	TGTGCCATCAGTGATCCCTCGGAGGGGGCGCGTAACACCGGGGAGCTGTTTTTT	CAISDPSEGARNTGELFF
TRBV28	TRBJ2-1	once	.	TGTGCCAGCAGCACCCCGGGGGCGGGATACAATGAGCAGTTCTTC	CASSTPGAGYNEQFF
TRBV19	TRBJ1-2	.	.	TGTGCCAGTACAGTCACAGGAGAATTCTATGGCTACACCTTC	CASTVTGEFYGYTF
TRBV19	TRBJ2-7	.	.	TGTGCCAGTAGTATTGGAGTTGCCTACGAGCAGTACTTC	CASSIGVAYEQYF
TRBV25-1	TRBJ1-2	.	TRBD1	TGTGCCAGCAGTGAATATGGACAGGGCCCCTATGGCTACACCTTC	CASSEYGQGPYGYTF
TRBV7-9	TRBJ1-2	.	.	TGTGCCAGCAGACCTACAGGGAACTATGGCTACACCTTC	CASRPTGNYGYTF
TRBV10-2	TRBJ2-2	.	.	TGCGCCATCGAGTCGCCCGGGGAGCTGTTTTTT	CAIESPGELFF
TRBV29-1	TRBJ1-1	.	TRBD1	TGCAGCTGCGACAGGGGGCCATGGGGGGCAACTGAAGCTTTCTTT	CSCDRGPWGATEAFF
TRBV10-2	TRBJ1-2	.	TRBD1	TGCGCCAGCAACCCCGGGACAGTGGGTATATATGGCTACACCTTC	CASNPGTVGIYGYTF
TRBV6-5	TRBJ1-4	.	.	TGTGCCAGCAGTCTCCAGGGATTGACTAATGAAAAACTGTTTTTT	CASSLQGLTNEKLFF
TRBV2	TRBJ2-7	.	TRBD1	TGTGCCAGCAGGGAACCGGGACAGGGCACCTACGAGCAGTACTTC	CASREPGQGTYEQYF
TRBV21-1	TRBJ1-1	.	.	TGTGCCAGCAGCAAAGGGACAGGGACCAACACTGAAGCTTTCTTT	CASSKGTGTNTEAFF
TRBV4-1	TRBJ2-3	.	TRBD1	TGCGCCAGCAGCCAGGGGGACAGGGTACCAGATACGCAGTATTTT	CASSQGDRVPDTQYF
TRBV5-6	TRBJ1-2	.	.	TGTGCCAGCAGCGCCGATCATGGCTACACCTTC	CASSADHGYTF
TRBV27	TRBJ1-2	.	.	TGTGCCAGCTCTCAGGGGTACACTTCTAACTATGGCTACACCTTC	CASSQGYTSNYGYTF
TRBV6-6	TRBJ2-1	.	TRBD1	TGTGCCAGCAGTTACCCACCGGGACAGGGTCGTGAGCAGTTCTTC	CASSYPPGQGREQFF
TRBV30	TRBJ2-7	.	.	TGTGCCTGGCGTGTGGCCTACGAGCAGTACTTC	CAWRVAYEQYF
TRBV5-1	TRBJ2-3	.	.	TGCGCCAGCAGCCCCGGTAGAGACAGCACAGATACGCAGTATTTT	CASSPGRDSTDTQYF
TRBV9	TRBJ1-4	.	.	TGTGCCAGCAGCGTAACCCACAGGGTTGATGAAAAACTGTTTTTT	CASSVTHRVDEKLFF
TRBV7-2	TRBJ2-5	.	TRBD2	TGTGCCAGCAGCTTAGCGTCCGGGGGGGTAAAGGAGACCCAGTACTTC	CASSLASGGVKETQYF
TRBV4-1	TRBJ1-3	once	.	TGCGCCAGCAGCCAAGGTCCCTTAGATAGAAACACCATATATTTT	CASSQGPLDRNTIYF
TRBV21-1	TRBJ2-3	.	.	TGTGCCAGCAGCAAAGAAGGTAGCGGGGGGCCCAGCACAGATACGCAGTATTTT	CASSKEGSGGPSTDTQYF
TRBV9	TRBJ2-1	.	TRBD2	TGTGCCAGCAGCGGCAAACCTGCGGGGGGGGTCGATGAGCAGTTCTTC	CASSGKPAGGVDEQFF
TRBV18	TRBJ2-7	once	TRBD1	TGTGCCAGCTCCCGTGACAGGGTGGGCGAGCAGTACTTC	CASSRDRVGEQYF